The 17 T cell receptor beta chains listed next were all sequenced from one sample in a study of OX40 agonist ivuxolimab in advanced cancers. Using immunoSEQ multiplex PCR, the repertoire was profiled, and TCRdb retains in-frame clones only, with some absent. The table lists around 63,000 clones, 85% to 95% of them singletons. The sample was CD4+ or CD8+ T cells sorted from blood, taken in a trial of the OX40 agonist ivuxolimab. These receptors originate from an adult with an advanced solid tumor such as melanoma, head and neck, liver or kidney cancer.

This clone came up once. The rearrangement links TRBV27 to TRBJ2-7; D remains unclear. The CDR3 spans 14 residues. Germline V gives CDR1 MNHEY, CDR2 SMNVEV (reference sequence). Trimming shortened V by 5 bases and J by 5 bases, and 16 bases separated the two germline ends. CDR3 residues: CASSLTPVGNEQYF. In nucleotides, the CDR3 is TGTGCCAGCAGTCTAACACCGGTAGGCAACGAGCAGTACTTC.

The V call is TRBV28, the J call TRBJ2-7, with a tentative D call TRBD1 (6 bases). Germline-derived CDR1 and CDR2 are MDHEN and SYDVKM. This CDR3 region has 14 residues. The ends were cut back, 6 bases at V and 0 bases at J, with 12 bases in the middle. This chain's CDR3 is CASRLTGDSYEQYF. In DNA, the CDR3 is TGTGCCAGCAGATTGACAGGTGACTCCTACGAGCAGTACTTC.

The chain combines TRBV6-1 with TRBJ2-5; D remains ambiguous. The germline V gene encodes CDR1 MNHNS and CDR2 SASEGT. V shed 8 bases and J shed 3 bases, with 19 bases lying between them. CDR3 length: 15 amino acids. The CDR3 spells CASSPVDPPKETQYF. Here the CDR3 DNA reads TGTGCCAGCTCCCCCGTGGACCCTCCTAAAGAGACCCAGTACTTC.

The rearrangement uses TRBV6-5 and TRBJ1-2, with a weak D call TRBD1 (6 bases). V was clipped by 6 bases and J by 6 bases, with 17 bases between them. Germline V gene sequence: CDR1 MNHEY, CDR2 SVGAGI. This CDR3 spans 14 amino acids. The CDR3 sequence is CASSPSAGVNGYTF. The DNA for the CDR3 is TGTGCCAGCAGCCCCTCTGCAGGGGTGAATGGCTACACCTTC.

The rearrangement uses TRBV5-8 and TRBJ1-5; possibly TRBD1 for D (5 bases). Trimming shortened V by 7 bases and J by 1 base, and 15 bases separated the two germline ends. Germline CDR1 reads SGHTS; CDR2 reads YDEGEE. The CDR3 runs to 15 residues. Here the CDR3 DNA reads TGTGCCAGCCTTTGGGACGGCATGAGCAATCAGCCCCAGCATTTT. Translation: CASLWDGMSNQPQHF.

The chain is built from TRBV29-1 and TRBJ2-7; tentatively, D is TRBD1 (5 bases). The CDR3 runs 11 residues. Germline loops: CDR1 SQVTM, CDR2 ANQGSEA. V was trimmed by 6 bases and J by 4 bases, leaving 10 bases between them. CDR3 sequence (DNA): TGCAGCGTGGAAAGGGGTTACGAGCAGTACTTC. This encodes CSVERGYEQYF.

This CDR3 is CASSRTSGSRGNEQFF. The CDR3 DNA follows: TGTGCCAGCAGTAGGACTAGCGGGAGCCGAGGGAATGAGCAGTTCTTC. The genes are TRBV28 and TRBJ2-1, with 13 bases lining up with TRBD2. The germline gives CDR1 MDHEN, CDR2 SYDVKM. The CDR3 covers 16 residues. J was trimmed by 7 bases and V by 5 bases; bases with no gene match: 8.

V usage is TRBV7-9 and J usage is TRBJ2-7, with 12 bases fitting TRBD2. V dropped 5 bases and J dropped 5; count of bases not matched to a gene: 10. The CDR3 totals 16 residues. Germline V lookup: CDR1 SEHNR, CDR2 FQNEAQ (reference sequence). The CDR3 sequence is CASSDTTSGSYDEQYF. CDR3 nucleotides: TGTGCCAGCAGCGATACGACTAGCGGGAGTTACGACGAGCAGTACTTC. The whole variable domain, remainder taken from reference TRBV7-9 and TRBJ2-7, is DTGVSQNPRHKITKRGQNVTFRCDPISEHNRLYWYRQTLGQGPEFLTYFQNEAQLEKSRLLSDRFSAERPKGSFSTLEIQRTEQGDSAMYLCASSDTTSGSYDEQYFGPGTRLTVT.

J is TRBJ2-7 and V is TRBV6-5; TRBD2 agrees at 8 bases. CDR3 length equals 11 residues. The V gene end was trimmed by 5 bases and the J gene end by 9 bases; junction bases not matched to a gene: 3. Germline-derived CDR1 and CDR2 are MNHEY and SVGAGI. CDR3 amino acids: CASSRGLAQYF. The CDR3 region has the DNA TGTGCCAGCAGTAGAGGACTAGCGCAGTACTTC.

The chain employs TRBV5-1 and TRBJ2-7, with D possibly TRBD1 on 6 matching bases. This CDR3 contains 12 residues. Looked up from germline, CDR1 is SGHRS and CDR2 is YFSETQ. Trimming stripped 4 bases from V and 4 bases from J, with 9 bases between. The CDR3 sequence: CASSPRGYEQYF. DNA of the CDR3: TGCGCCAGCAGCCCCAGGGGATACGAGCAGTACTTC.

The DNA of the CDR3 is TGTGCCAGCAGCCAAAAGGGAGAGACCCAGTACTTC. Its translation: CASSQKGETQYF. V usage is TRBV16 and J usage is TRBJ2-5; D gene ambiguous. This CDR3 has 12 residues. Trimming took off 2 bases at V and 4 bases at J, with 5 bases between the two ends. Germline CDR1 reads KGHSY; CDR2 reads FQNENV. Full variable domain (outside the CDR3, taken from reference TRBV16 and TRBJ2-5): GEEVAQTPKHLVRGEGQKAKLYCAPIKGHSYVFWYQQVLKNEFKFLISFQNENVFDETGMPKERFSAKCLPNSPCSLEIQATKLEDSAVYFCASSQKGETQYFGPGTRLLVL.

The chain uses TRBV27 and TRBJ1-1; 10 bases align to TRBD1. J was trimmed by 3 bases and V by 2 bases; bases with no gene match: 3. The CDR3 spans 15 residues. Per germline, CDR1 MNHEY and CDR2 SMNVEV (reference sequence). The CDR3 loop reads CASSLIGTGDTEAFF. The CDR3 coding sequence is TGTGCCAGCAGTTTAATAGGGACAGGGGACACTGAAGCTTTCTTT.

The chain recombines TRBV4-2 with TRBJ2-5, with D perhaps being TRBD1 or TRBD2 (6 bases each). V gave up 4 bases and J gave up 5 bases, with 14 bases separating them. Germline V CDR1 and CDR2: LGHNA, YNFKEQ. The CDR3 loop spans 14 amino acids. The CDR3 DNA sequence: TGTGCCAGCAGCCCGCCCGGGGGCCGGGAGACCCAGTACTTC. This sequence encodes CASSPPGGRETQYF.

The rearrangement links TRBV5-4 to TRBJ2-1, with TRBD2 matching over 11 bases. The CDR3 length is 15 residues. The germline V gene encodes CDR1 SGHNT and CDR2 YYREEE (reference sequence). J was trimmed by 6 bases and V by 4 bases; bases with no gene match: 6. The CDR3 bases are TGTGCCAGCAGCCCACTAGCGGGAGATTCCAATGAGCAGTTCTTC. Protein sequence: CASSPLAGDSNEQFF.

The genes are TRBV4-1 and TRBJ2-3, with 10 bases lining up with TRBD2. This CDR3 comprises 14 residues. The germline V gene has CDR1 MGHRA and CDR2 YSYEKL. J was trimmed by 4 bases and V by 7 bases; bases with no gene match: 5. The CDR3 sequence: CASTILAGSDTQYF. CDR3 DNA: TGCGCCAGCACGATACTAGCGGGGTCAGATACGCAGTATTTT.

A single count supports this clone. The chain has TRBV5-1 and TRBJ2-3; no firm D call. Looked up from germline, CDR1 is SGHRS and CDR2 is YFSETQ. This CDR3 contains 13 residues. V lost 1 base and J lost 4, with 7 bases in between. In nucleotides, the CDR3 is TGCGCCAGCAGCTTGCCTGCGTCAGATACGCAGTATTTT. Protein sequence: CASSLPASDTQYF.

The gene calls are TRBV4-3 and TRBJ2-1; D ambiguous. V dropped 1 base and J dropped 9 bases, with 16 bases sitting between them. Germline V CDR1 and CDR2: LGHNA, YSLEER. The CDR3 spans 15 residues. The CDR3 reads CASSQGRAPHIEQFF. Here the CDR3 DNA reads TGCGCCAGCAGCCAAGGGAGAGCGCCCCACATTGAGCAGTTCTTC.